This TCR beta chain was obtained from a study of PD-1 blockade in classical Hodgkin lymphoma. Study-wide results and caveats: At C4D1, TCR diversity had climbed significantly for CD4+ cells, though not for CD8+ cells. With respect to the repertoire differences, their causes, possibly disease activity or prior therapy, remain undefined. Healthy donors were reported to have higher baseline TCR diversity than newly diagnosed patients. Newly diagnosed and completely responding patients shared comparable baseline diversity.

Every patient had relapsed following autologous stem cell transplantation, and cohorts differed in brentuximab vedotin exposure. This CDR3 comprises 15 residues. CDR1 SNHLY and CDR2 FYNNEI come from the germline V gene. The V and J ends lost 2 bases and 0 bases respectively, with 8 bases between them. Repertoires were generated with immunoSEQ multiplex PCR, while TCRdb's copy carries only in-frame clones and drops some. The data hold fewer than 15,000 clones, with about 91% observed a single time. About this clone: No antigen is known for it.

The chain has TRBV2 and TRBJ1-3; a weak D match, TRBD1 (6 bases). The specimen was peripheral blood mononuclear cells (PBMCs), collected at baseline. This clonotype originated in a human donor with classical Hodgkin lymphoma. For the CDR3, the DNA is TGTGCCAGCAGTGAACTGGGGGCCTCTGGAAACACCATATATTTT. Protein product: CASSELGASGNTIYF.